Listed here are 25 T cell receptor beta chains from one sample, sequenced in a study of sequential checkpoint blockade in melanoma. Described treatment: randomized to nivolumab then ipilimumab (arm A) or the reverse (arm B). Produced via immunoSEQ multiplex PCR; TCRdb's table is partial and in-frame only. This table holds some 30,000 clones, about 89% found once. The starting material was CD8+ T cells sorted from blood (inferred from file names), obtained from a patient given nivolumab and ipilimumab in sequence. These receptors all come from a human donor with melanoma.

The table lists this clone with a few counts. The rearrangement uses TRBV28 and TRBJ1-3; 7 bases map to TRBD1. The ends lost 6 bases at V and 2 bases at J; junction bases unmatched: 7. Germline values: CDR1 MDHEN, CDR2 SYDVKM. The CDR3 consists of 15 residues. The CDR3 nucleotides are TGTGCCAGCAGCTATCGCGGACAGGCTGGAAACACCATATATTTT. It translates to CASSYRGQAGNTIYF.

The table lists this clone with a count of one. The chain is built from TRBV9 and TRBJ2-1; 9 positions match TRBD2. Trimming at V came to 3 bases and at J to 6 bases, leaving 7 bases not matched to a gene. This CDR3 has 15 amino acids. Germline loops: CDR1 SGDLS, CDR2 YYNGEE. CDR3 coding DNA: TGTGCCAGCAGCGCTACCGGGACTAGCAGCAATGAGCAGTTCTTC. Protein product: CASSATGTSSNEQFF.

The V and J genes are TRBV6-5 and TRBJ2-7; weak D call: TRBD1 (6 bases). The CDR3 is 13 residues long. Germline CDR1 is MNHEY and CDR2 is SVGAGI. V was clipped by 11 bases and J by 2 bases, with 16 bases between them. This CDR3 reads CAAGAGDTYEQYF. The CDR3 coding sequence is TGTGCCGCCGGGGCAGGGGATACCTACGAGCAGTACTTC.

The rearrangement uses TRBV9 and TRBJ1-2, with no clear D. Germline lookup yields CDR1 SGDLS and CDR2 YYNGEE. V was shortened by 0 bases and J by 0 bases, with 12 bases between the two germline ends. CDR3 size: 16 residues. The CDR3: CASSVGQAGTNYGYTF. DNA for the CDR3: TGTGCCAGCAGCGTAGGCCAAGCGGGAACTAACTATGGCTACACCTTC.

The gene calls are TRBV10-3 and TRBJ1-1, with D hard to call. CDR3 length: 11 amino acids. V lost 2 bases and J lost 8, with 6 bases in between. Germline V gives CDR1 ENHRY, CDR2 SYGVKD. The CDR3 nucleotides are TGTGCCATCAGTGAGGCTAAAGAAGCTTTCTTT. Translation: CAISEAKEAFF.

The CDR3 DNA is TGTGCCAGCAGTTTAGCGGGTCGTCGGGACGAGCAGTACTTC. Protein product: CASSLAGRRDEQYF. This chain uses TRBV27 with TRBJ2-7; D is perhaps TRBD2 (5 bases). The CDR3 is 14 residues long. The V gene's germline CDR1 is MNHEY and CDR2 SMNVEV (reference sequence). Trimming removed 2 bases at V and 5 bases at J, with 13 bases between.

V and J are TRBV5-6 and TRBJ2-7, with 10 bases lining up with TRBD1. The V gene's germline CDR1 is SGHDT and CDR2 YYEEEE. The V segment lost 0 bases and the J segment 6 bases; nucleotides outside the gene matches: 0. The CDR3 is made up of 13 amino acids. Here the CDR3 reads CASSLGQGAEQYV. CDR3 DNA sequence: TGTGCCAGCAGCTTGGGACAGGGGGCCGAGCAGTACGTC.

This chain joins TRBV29-1 and TRBJ1-1, with 7 bases aligning to TRBD1. V gave up 7 bases and J gave up 5 bases; unmatched junction bases: 13. The CDR3 covers 14 residues. From germline, CDR1 is SQVTM and CDR2 ANQGSEA. CDR3 in amino acids: CSAEQGFPDTEAFF. For the CDR3, the DNA is TGCAGCGCCGAACAGGGGTTCCCCGATACTGAAGCTTTCTTT.

The chain joins TRBV28 to TRBJ1-2; maybe TRBD1 (5 bases). Germline CDR1 reads MDHEN; CDR2 reads SYDVKM. This CDR3 is built from 14 residues. Trimming took off 6 bases at V and 4 bases at J, with 15 bases between the two ends. DNA for the CDR3: TGTGCCAGCAGCCGGGACTTAACCCTCTATGGCTACACCTTC. The encoded protein is CASSRDLTLYGYTF.

The V call is TRBV10-3, the J call TRBJ1-5, with D uncertain. The CDR3 spans 14 residues. Germline V gene sequence: CDR1 ENHRY, CDR2 SYGVKD. The V end was cut by 10 bases, the J end by 0 bases, with 13 bases between. The CDR3 DNA reads as TGTGCCACCGAGGACTTTGATAGCAATCAGCCCCAGCATTTT. It is translated as CATEDFDSNQPQHF.

CDR3 nucleotides: TGTGCCATCAGTGTTAGTGACGACAAAGAGACCCAGTACTTC. Its translation: CAISVSDDKETQYF. The chain couples TRBV10-3 to TRBJ2-5; the D is unclear. Between the trimmed V and J ends, which lost 4 bases and 3 bases, there was a span of 12 bases. This CDR3 is built from 14 residues. CDR1 is ENHRY and CDR2 is SYGVKD in the germline V gene.

This clone was detected only once. The V gene is TRBV14, the J gene TRBJ2-1; D gene uncertain. The CDR3 is made up of 14 amino acids. The V end was cut by 1 base, the J end by 4 bases, with 8 bases between. Per germline, CDR1 SGHDN and CDR2 FVKESK. The CDR3 sequence is CASSQVGTYNEQFF. The CDR3 region has the DNA TGTGCCAGCAGCCAAGTTGGCACGTACAATGAGCAGTTCTTC.

Details on this clone: It is unclear where the CDR3 begins or ends on the DNA, so no DNA is shown, and the CDR3 is as TCRdb lists it. This chain uses TRBV6-5 with TRBJ1-2; the table's D call, TRBD1, has no DNA check behind it. Germline CDR1 MNHEY, CDR2 SVGAGI. The length of the CDR3 is 15 amino acids, counting both ends. This chain's CDR3 is CATGKAFFDIGGYTF.

The CDR3 DNA follows: TGTGCCAGCAGTAGACTAGCGGGGGGGTCCTACAATGAGCAGTTCTTC. Amino acids: CASSRLAGGSYNEQFF. The chain has TRBV2 and TRBJ2-1, with TRBD2 identical over 14 bases. The junction had 1 base not matched to a gene; V was cut back by 5 bases and J by 1 base. Per germline, CDR1 SNHLY and CDR2 FYNNEI. The CDR3 runs 16 residues.

This chain joins TRBV27 and TRBJ2-7, with D perhaps matching TRBD1 (5 bases). V dropped 2 bases and J dropped 5 bases, with 13 bases sitting between them. The CDR3 runs 14 residues. Germline CDR1 and CDR2: MNHEY and SMNVEV (reference sequence). CDR3 sequence (DNA): TGTGCCAGCAGTTTAAGCGCAGGGTCTGACGAGCAGTACGTC. This sequence encodes CASSLSAGSDEQYV.

The chain uses TRBV9 and TRBJ2-3, with a possible D match to TRBD2 (7 bases). This CDR3 spans 16 amino acids. CDR1 SGDLS and CDR2 YYNGEE come from the germline V gene. Trimming stripped 3 bases from V and 2 bases from J, with 16 bases between. CDR3 nucleotides: TGTGCCAGCAGCGACGGGAGGTTGGGGGCCACAGATACGCAGTATTTT. Its translation is CASSDGRLGATDTQYF.

This clone was picked up a small number of times. The rearrangement joins TRBV27 to TRBJ2-7; no clear D. Per the germline V gene, CDR1 is MNHEY and CDR2 is SMNVEV (reference sequence). The CDR3 is 14 amino acids. V dropped 3 bases and J dropped 2 bases, with 11 bases sitting between them. The CDR3 region is CASSFSAEAYEQYF. In nucleotides, the CDR3 is TGTGCCAGCAGTTTTTCGGCGGAAGCCTACGAGCAGTACTTC.

This clone was detected only once. V gene TRBV19 combines with J gene TRBJ1-5; D not certain. There are 14 residues in the CDR3. The germline gives CDR1 LNHDA, CDR2 SQIVND (reference sequence). Trimming stripped 6 bases from V and 0 bases from J, with 9 bases between. The CDR3 nucleotides are TGTGCCAGTAGCTCCCTCTATAGCAATCAGCCCCAGCATTTT. Residues: CASSSLYSNQPQHF.

This clone was found a few times. The chain is built from TRBV21-1 and TRBJ2-7; the D call in the table, TRBD1, was not verified against the DNA. TRBV21-1 is listed as a pseudogene. The CDR3 covers 17 residues. The CDR3 region is CASGTTGDRGRLYEQYV. The DNA of the CDR3 is TGTGCCAGCGGTACCACCGGCGACAGGGGGCGCCTGTACGAGCAGTACGTC.

This chain uses TRBV7-8 with TRBJ2-5; no reliable D call. The germline V and J ends were trimmed by 3 bases and 4 bases, with 6 bases remaining between them. From germline, CDR1 is SGHVS and CDR2 FQNEAQ. CDR3 length: 12 amino acids. CDR3 coding DNA: TGTGCCAGCAGCTTGGGCGCAGAGACCCAGTACTTC. Translation: CASSLGAETQYF.

The V and J genes are TRBV9 and TRBJ1-5; 9 bases fit TRBD1. The CDR3 is made up of 16 amino acids. Germline-derived CDR1 and CDR2 are SGDLS and YYNGEE. Trimming took 4 bases from V and 3 from J; bases not matched to a gene: 8. CDR3 nucleotide sequence: TGTGCCAGCAGCCCCAGGGACAGGGCTATCAATCAGCCCCAGCATTTT. Its translation is CASSPRDRAINQPQHF.

The chain recombines TRBV7-2 with TRBJ1-5, with 10 nucleotides matching TRBD1. Germline V CDR1 and CDR2: SGHTA, FQGNSA. J was trimmed by 4 bases and V by 2 bases; bases with no gene match: 2. The CDR3 sequence is 15 residues long. The CDR3 DNA sequence: TGTGCCAGCAGCTTAATGGGACAGGGGAATCAGCCCCAGCATTTT. It yields the protein CASSLMGQGNQPQHF.

V gene TRBV28 combines with J gene TRBJ2-7; D unclear. CDR1 is MDHEN, CDR2 SYDVKM, per germline. V lost 5 bases, J lost 3 bases, and 14 bases lay in between. The CDR3 has 14 residues. The CDR3 sequence is CASSIGGQYYEQYF. The CDR3 region has the DNA TGTGCCAGCAGTATAGGTGGGCAATACTACGAGCAGTACTTC.

This chain joins TRBV27 and TRBJ1-5; tentative D call: TRBD1 (5 bases). The V gene lost 8 bases and the J gene lost 2 bases, with 10 bases spanning the gap. The germline V gene encodes CDR1 MNHEY and CDR2 SMNVEV (reference sequence). The length of the CDR3 is 13 residues. The chain's CDR3 is CASGPGGNQPQHF. For the CDR3, the DNA is TGTGCCAGCGGACCGGGGGGCAATCAGCCCCAGCATTTT.

The chain carries TRBV27 and TRBJ1-6; D is perhaps TRBD1 (6 bases). Germline-derived CDR1 and CDR2 are MNHEY and SMNVEV (reference sequence). The V end lost 2 bases, the J end lost 7 bases, and 9 bases lay between the germline ends. The CDR3 totals 14 residues. CDR3 sequence: CASSLIGTNSPLHF. The CDR3 DNA sequence: TGTGCCAGCAGTTTAATTGGGACAAATTCACCCCTCCACTTT.